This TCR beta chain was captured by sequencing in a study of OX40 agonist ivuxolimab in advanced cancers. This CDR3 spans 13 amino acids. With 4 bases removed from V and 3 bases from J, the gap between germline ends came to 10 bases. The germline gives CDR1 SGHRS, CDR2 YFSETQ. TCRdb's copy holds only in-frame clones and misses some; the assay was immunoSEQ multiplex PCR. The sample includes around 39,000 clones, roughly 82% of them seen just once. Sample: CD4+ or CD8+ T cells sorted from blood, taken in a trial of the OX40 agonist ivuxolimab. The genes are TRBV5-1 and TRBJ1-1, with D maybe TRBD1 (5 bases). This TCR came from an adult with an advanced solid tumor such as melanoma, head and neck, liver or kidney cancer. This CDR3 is CASSRVGDTEAFF. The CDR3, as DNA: TGCGCCAGCAGCCGGGTGGGGGACACTGAAGCTTTCTTT.